This T cell receptor beta chain was obtained from a study of blood T cell repertoires in COVID-19. Study-wide background: From the United States, Italy and Spain came samples of acute and convalescent COVID-19. In each case, the material was cDNA or gDNA derived from T cells, B-cell-depleted T cells, or PBMCs.

Here immunoSEQ multiplex PCR was the method, and the copy in TCRdb shows in-frame clones only, minus some. Among 150,000 or so clones, around 89% were seen once, and the ten largest hold around 4.5%. The CDR3 has 15 amino acids. V was pared by 1 base and J by 5 bases, with 11 bases between. Germline CDR1 is SGHVS and CDR2 is FNYEAQ. This chain joins TRBV7-6 and TRBJ1-4, with D unclear. The TCR originated in a man aged 55 to 70 with COVID-19, enrolled during active disease. The sequenced sample was peripheral blood. In DNA, the CDR3 is TGTGCCAGCAGCTTAGTGCGACTTCCGAATGAAAAACTGTTTTTT. The encoded protein is CASSLVRLPNEKLFF.